This TCR beta chain was observed in a study of T-cell memory formation after mild COVID-19. Study overall: Largely, the TCR clusters proved donor specific.

V trimming: 1 base; J trimming: 6 bases; junction bases outside the gene matches: 7. There are 15 residues in the CDR3. The germline gives CDR1 SGHTA, CDR2 FQGNSA. This clonotype has a handful of counts. It was 5'RACE with constant-segment primers that produced the TCR alpha and TCR beta cDNA libraries, which carried sample barcodes and UMIs. TCRdb reprocessed the 5' RACE reads with MiXCR, giving one entry per CDR3 protein. The repertoire holds roughly 310,000 distinct CDR3 sequences, with approximately 15% as singletons. The J gene is TRBJ1-2, the V gene TRBV7-2; 8 bases map to TRBD1. This sequence was found in a man between 18 and 29 years old who had mild COVID-19 (a few samples of this study predate the infection). Cell type and time point are not known. The sequencing input was PBMCs or a T cell subset sorted from them (not recorded which). DNA of the CDR3: TGTGCCAGCAGCTTAGTCACAGGGGGTTATAATGGCTACACCTTC. Amino acid sequence: CASSLVTGGYNGYTF.